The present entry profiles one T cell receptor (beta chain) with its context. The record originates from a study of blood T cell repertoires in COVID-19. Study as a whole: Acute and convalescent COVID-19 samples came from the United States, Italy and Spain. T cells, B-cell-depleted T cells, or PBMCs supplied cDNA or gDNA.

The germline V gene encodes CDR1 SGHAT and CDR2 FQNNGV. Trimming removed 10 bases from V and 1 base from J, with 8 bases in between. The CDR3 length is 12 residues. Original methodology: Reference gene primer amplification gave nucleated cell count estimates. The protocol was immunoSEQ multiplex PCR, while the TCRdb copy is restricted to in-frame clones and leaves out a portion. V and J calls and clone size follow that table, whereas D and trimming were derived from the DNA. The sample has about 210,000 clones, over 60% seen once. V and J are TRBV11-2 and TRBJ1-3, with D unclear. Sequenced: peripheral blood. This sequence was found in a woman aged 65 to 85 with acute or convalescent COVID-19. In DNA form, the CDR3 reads TGTGCCACAGCGGTTTCTGGAAACACCATATATTTT. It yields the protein CATAVSGNTIYF.